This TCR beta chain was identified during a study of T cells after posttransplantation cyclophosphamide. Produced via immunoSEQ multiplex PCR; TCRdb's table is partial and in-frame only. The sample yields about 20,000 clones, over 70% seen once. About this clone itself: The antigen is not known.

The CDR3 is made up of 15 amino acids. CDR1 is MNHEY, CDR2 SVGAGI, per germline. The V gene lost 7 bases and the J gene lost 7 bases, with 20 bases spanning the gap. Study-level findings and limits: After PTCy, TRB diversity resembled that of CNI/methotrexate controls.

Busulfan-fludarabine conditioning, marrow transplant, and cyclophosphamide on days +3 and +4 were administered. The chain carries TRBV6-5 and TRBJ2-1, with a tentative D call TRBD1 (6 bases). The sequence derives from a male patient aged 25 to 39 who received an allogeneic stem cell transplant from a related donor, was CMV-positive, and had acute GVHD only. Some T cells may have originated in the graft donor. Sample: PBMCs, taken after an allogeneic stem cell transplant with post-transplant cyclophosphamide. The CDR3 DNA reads TGTGCCAGCACGTCAGGGGCCTTAGACCGGAATGAGCAGTTCTTC. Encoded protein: CASTSGALDRNEQFF.